This record looks at one TCR beta chain sequence and its context. Its antigen is still unknown. The CDR3 totals 14 residues. Germline lookup yields CDR1 LNHDA and CDR2 SQIVND (reference sequence). V gave up 7 bases and J gave up 0 bases, with 11 bases separating them. Produced via immunoSEQ multiplex PCR; TCRdb's table is partial and in-frame only. The sample shows about 88,000 clones, 91% of them seen only once. This sample was taken from a study of graft-versus-host responses after intestinal transplantation. Study results and caveats: Recipient bone marrow held GvH clones, some seen earlier in ileum or blood. There was an association between peak levels of circulating GvH clones and early post-transplant HvG declines.

The rearrangement joins TRBV19 to TRBJ2-3, with D possibly being TRBD2 (6 bases). The receptor was isolated from a human donor who was the organ donor for an intestinal transplant. The sample consisted of unstimulated CD4+ T cells sorted from spleen or lymph node cells, taken before transplant. CDR3 nucleotides: TGTGCCAGTACTCCGGGACTCAGCACAGATACGCAGTATTTT. This translates into CASTPGLSTDTQYF.